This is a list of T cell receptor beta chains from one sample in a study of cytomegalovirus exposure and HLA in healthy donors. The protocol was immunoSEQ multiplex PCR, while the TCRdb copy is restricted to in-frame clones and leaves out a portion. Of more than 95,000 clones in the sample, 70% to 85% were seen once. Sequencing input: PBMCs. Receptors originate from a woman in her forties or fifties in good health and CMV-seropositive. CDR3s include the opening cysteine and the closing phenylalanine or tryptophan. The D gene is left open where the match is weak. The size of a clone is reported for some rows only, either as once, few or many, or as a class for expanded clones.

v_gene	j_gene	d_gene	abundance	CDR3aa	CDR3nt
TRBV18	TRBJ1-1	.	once	CASSTDRNTEAFF	TGTGCCAGTTCCACTGACAGGAACACTGAAGCTTTCTTT
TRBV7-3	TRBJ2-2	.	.	CASSPSMGLPSPANTGELFF	TGTGCCAGCAGCCCCTCAATGGGACTTCCTTCCCCCGCGAACACCGGGGAGCTGTTTTTT
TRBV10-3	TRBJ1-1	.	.	CAISTLGGNTEAFF	TGTGCCATCAGCACTTTGGGGGGTAACACTGAAGCTTTCTTT
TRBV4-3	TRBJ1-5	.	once	CASSQDITAGAQPQHF	TGCGCCAGCAGCCAAGATATAACGGCAGGGGCTCAGCCCCAGCATTTT
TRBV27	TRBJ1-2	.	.	CASSLNWAGIGYTF	TGTGCCAGCAGTTTAAATTGGGCAGGGATCGGCTACACCTTC
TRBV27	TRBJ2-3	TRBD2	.	CASSPTSEDTQYF	TGTGCCAGCAGTCCGACTAGCGAAGATACGCAGTATTTT
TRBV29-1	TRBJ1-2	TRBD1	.	CSVVAGTGLVYGYTF	TGCAGCGTTGTGGCCGGGACAGGGCTTGTCTATGGCTACACCTTC
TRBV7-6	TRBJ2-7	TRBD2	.	CASSLGGLDLSYEQYF	TGTGCCAGCAGCTTAGGGGGACTAGACCTCTCCTACGAGCAGTACTTC
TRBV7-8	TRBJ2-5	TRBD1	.	CASSRDRGQETQYF	TGTGCCAGCAGCCGGGACAGGGGCCAAGAGACCCAGTACTTC
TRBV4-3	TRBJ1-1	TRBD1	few	CASSQGIAGGQRGHTEAFF	TGCGCCAGCAGCCAAGGTATAGCGGGGGGCCAAAGGGGGCACACTGAAGCTTTCTTT
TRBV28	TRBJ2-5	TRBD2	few	CASSSTSGRNQETQYF	TGTGCCAGCAGTTCGACTAGCGGGAGGAACCAAGAGACCCAGTACTTC
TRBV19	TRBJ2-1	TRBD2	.	CASSSLGGGYHNEQFF	TGTGCCAGTAGTTCCCTGGGCGGGGGATACCACAATGAGCAGTTCTTC
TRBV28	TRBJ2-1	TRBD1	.	CATDPLGQGAGEQFF	TGTGCCACCGACCCCCTGGGACAGGGGGCGGGTGAGCAGTTCTTC
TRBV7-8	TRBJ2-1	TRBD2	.	CASSLASSGVYNEQFF	TGTGCCAGCAGCTTAGCTTCTAGCGGAGTATACAATGAGCAGTTCTTC
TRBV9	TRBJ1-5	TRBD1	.	CASSGGQGSNQPQHF	TGTGCCAGCAGCGGGGGACAGGGAAGCAATCAGCCCCAGCATTTT
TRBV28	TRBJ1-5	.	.	CASSFVDSISNQPQHF	TGTGCCAGCAGTTTCGTGGACAGCATTAGCAATCAGCCCCAGCATTTT
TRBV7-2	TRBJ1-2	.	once	CASSLSRQGRHGYTF	TGTGCCAGCAGCTTATCCAGGCAGGGAAGACATGGCTACACCTTC
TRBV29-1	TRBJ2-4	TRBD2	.	CSVEDPAGAAKNIQYF	TGCAGCGTTGAAGATCCAGCGGGGGCGGCTAAAAACATTCAGTACTTC
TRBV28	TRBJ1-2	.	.	CASRVEDYGYTF	TGTGCCAGCAGGGTGGAGGACTATGGCTACACCTTC
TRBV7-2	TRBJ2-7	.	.	CASSLSTAHSYEQYF	TGTGCCAGCAGCCTATCGACAGCCCACTCCTACGAGCAGTACTTC
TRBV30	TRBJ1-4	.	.	CASSRQGHEKLFF	TGTGCCTCGAGTCGGCAGGGGCATGAAAAACTGTTTTTT
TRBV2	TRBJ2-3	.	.	CASRLEPDTQYF	TGTGCCAGCAGACTAGAACCAGATACGCAGTATTTT
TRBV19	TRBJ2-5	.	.	CASSITSRETQYF	TGTGCCAGTAGTATTACTAGTCGAGAGACCCAGTACTTC
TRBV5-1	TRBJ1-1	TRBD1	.	CASSPPGQGTEAFF	TGCGCCAGCAGCCCACCGGGACAGGGCACTGAAGCTTTCTTT
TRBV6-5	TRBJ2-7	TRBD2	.	CASSLRGGEQYF	TGTGCCAGCAGCCTTAGGGGAGGGGAGCAGTACTTC
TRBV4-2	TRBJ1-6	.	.	CASSQDFLLPYSPLHF	TGTGCCAGCAGCCAAGATTTCCTTCTTCCCTATTCACCCCTCCACTTT
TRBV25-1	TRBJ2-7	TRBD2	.	CASSDGTSGRGSYEQYF	TGTGCCAGCAGTGATGGGACTAGCGGGAGAGGTAGCTACGAGCAGTACTTC
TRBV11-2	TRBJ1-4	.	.	CASSLQDGGWRKLFF	TGTGCCAGCAGCTTACAGGACGGAGGGTGGAGAAAACTGTTTTTT
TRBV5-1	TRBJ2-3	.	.	CASSLGRDRTDTQYF	TGCGCCAGCAGCTTAGGGCGGGACCGCACAGATACGCAGTATTTT
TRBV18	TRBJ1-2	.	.	CASSLGQGMIDGYTF	TGTGCCAGCTCATTGGGTCAGGGGATGATTGATGGCTACACCTTC
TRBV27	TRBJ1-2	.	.	CASSLSRQLSPYTF	TGTGCCAGCAGTTTATCTCGACAGTTAAGTCCTTACACCTTC
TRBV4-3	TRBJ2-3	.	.	CASSQDYRGTDTQYF	TGCGCCAGCAGCCAGGACTACCGGGGCACAGATACGCAGTATTTT
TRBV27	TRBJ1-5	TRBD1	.	CASTSLRGLNQPQHF	TGTGCCAGCACCTCCCTTAGGGGGCTTAATCAGCCCCAGCATTTT
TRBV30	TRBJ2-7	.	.	CACTEGISSYEQYF	TGTGCCTGTACTGAGGGTATCAGCTCCTACGAGCAGTACTTC
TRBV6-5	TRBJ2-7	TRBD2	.	CASSYSGLAGPYEQYF	TGTGCCAGCAGTTACTCTGGACTAGCGGGCCCCTACGAGCAGTACTTC
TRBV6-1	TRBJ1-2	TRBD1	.	CASRGDSYGYTF	TGTGCCAGCAGAGGGGACAGCTATGGCTACACCTTC
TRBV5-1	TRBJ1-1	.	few	CASSETGNTEAFF	TGCGCCAGCAGCGAAACAGGGAACACTGAAGCTTTCTTT
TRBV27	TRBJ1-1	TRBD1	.	CASSPRDRGMNTEAFF	TGTGCCAGCAGTCCTCGGGACAGGGGGATGAACACTGAAGCTTTCTTT
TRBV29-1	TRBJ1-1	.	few	CSVGADFNTEAFF	TGCAGCGTGGGGGCGGATTTTAACACTGAAGCTTTCTTT
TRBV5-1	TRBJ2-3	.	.	CASSLAGTDTQYF	TGCGCCAGCAGCTTGGCGGGCACAGATACGCAGTATTTT
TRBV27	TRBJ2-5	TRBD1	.	CASRPPDRALQETQYF	TGTGCCAGCAGACCCCCGGACAGGGCCCTCCAAGAGACCCAGTACTTC
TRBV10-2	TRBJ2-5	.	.	CASSEGQAPGPETQYF	TGCGCCAGTAGCGAAGGTCAGGCCCCCGGACCAGAGACCCAGTACTTC
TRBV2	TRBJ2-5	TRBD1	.	CASPVVTGGQLETQYF	TGTGCCAGCCCGGTGGTGACAGGGGGTCAACTAGAGACCCAGTACTTC
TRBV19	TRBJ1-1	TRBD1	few	CASSILRTGTEAFF	TGTGCCAGTAGTATCCTGAGGACAGGGACAGAAGCTTTCTTT
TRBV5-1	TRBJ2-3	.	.	CASSPDYSGSTDTQYF	TGCGCCAGCAGCCCCGACTACTCGGGTAGCACAGATACGCAGTATTTT
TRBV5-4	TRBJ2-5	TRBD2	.	CASSSGLAGAKETQYF	TGTGCCAGCAGCTCCGGACTAGCGGGGGCTAAAGAGACCCAGTACTTC
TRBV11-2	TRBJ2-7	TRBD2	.	CASSLEGGVFYEQYF	TGTGCCAGCAGCTTAGAGGGGGGGGTTTTCTACGAGCAGTACTTC
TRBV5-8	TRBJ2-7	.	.	CASSLGDGGISYEQYF	TGTGCCAGCAGCTTGGGGGATGGCGGGATCTCCTACGAGCAGTACTTC
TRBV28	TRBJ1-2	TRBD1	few	CASRSTGTGGFGYTF	TGTGCCAGCAGATCTACCGGGACAGGGGGTTTTGGCTACACCTTC
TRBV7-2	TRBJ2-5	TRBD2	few	CASSLSSGGRETQYF	TGTGCCAGCAGCCTTTCTAGCGGGGGGAGGGAGACCCAGTACTTC
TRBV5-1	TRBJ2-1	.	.	CASSQGEAGEQFF	TGCGCCAGCAGCCAGGGTGAGGCTGGAGAGCAGTTCTTC
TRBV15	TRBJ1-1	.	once	CATSRGTTAQTPEAFF	TGTGCCACCAGCAGAGGTACAACAGCACAGACCCCTGAAGCTTTCTTT
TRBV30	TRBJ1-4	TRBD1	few	CAWSVRGQGRKEKLFF	TGTGCCTGGAGTGTACGGGGACAGGGAAGGAAGGAAAAACTGTTTTTT
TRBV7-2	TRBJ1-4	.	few	CASSQVGAGHEKLFF	TGTGCCAGCAGCCAAGTGGGAGCGGGCCATGAAAAACTGTTTTTT
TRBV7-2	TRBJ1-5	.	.	CASSALQVNQPQHF	TGTGCCAGCAGCGCACTACAGGTCAATCAGCCCCAGCATTTT
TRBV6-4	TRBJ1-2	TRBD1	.	CASRERTGADGYTF	TGTGCCAGCAGAGAGCGGACAGGGGCGGATGGCTACACCTTC
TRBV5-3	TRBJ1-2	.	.	CARSPDSNYGYTF	TGTGCCAGAAGCCCCGACAGTAACTATGGCTACACCTTC
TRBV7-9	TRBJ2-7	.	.	CASSLAQGRISYEQYF	TGTGCCAGCAGCTTAGCACAGGGACGAATTTCCTACGAGCAGTACTTC
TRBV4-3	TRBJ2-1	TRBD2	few	CASSQWGWREGETKYNEQFF	TGCGCCAGCAGCCAATGGGGCTGGCGGGAGGGGGAAACTAAATACAATGAGCAGTTCTTC
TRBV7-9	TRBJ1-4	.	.	CASSLSQTNEKLFF	TGTGCCAGCAGCTTATCACAGACGAATGAAAAACTGTTTTTT